The 8 T cell receptor beta chains below come from one sample, sequenced in a study of Graves' ophthalmopathy and Graves' hyperthyroidism. RNA transcripts were the template, and TCR beta CDR3 regions were amplified from them. Following a first-round RT-PCR that used HTBI primers, a second-round multiplex PCR was carried out. A single record per CDR3 protein comes from TCRdb applying MiXCR to the multiplex PCR reads. The table records 500,000 to 800,000 distinct CDR3 sequences, about 38% of them present only once. Input material: peripheral blood. Receptors originate from an adult man with Graves' ophthalmopathy.

In its sample, this clonotype was seen many times. V is TRBV2 and J is TRBJ2-7, with unresolved D. Trimming removed 5 bases at V and 7 bases at J, with 9 bases between. The CDR3 covers 11 residues. Germline lookup yields CDR1 SNHLY and CDR2 FYNNEI. Here the CDR3 DNA reads TGTGCCAGCAGTCCTCTTGAAGAGCAGTACTTC. It translates to CASSPLEEQYF.

The gene calls are TRBV2 and TRBJ1-1; perhaps TRBD1 as D (5 bases). V lost 3 bases, J lost 1 base, and 15 bases lay in between. The CDR3 length is 16 residues. Germline V gene lookup returns CDR1 SNHLY and CDR2 FYNNEI. CDR3 in DNA: TGTGCCAGCAGTGAGGGCAGGGACGGACAGAACACTGAAGCTTTCTTT. Translation gives CASSEGRDGQNTEAFF.

Ten or more counts support this clonotype. The J gene is TRBJ2-7, the V gene TRBV7-2, with D possibly being TRBD2 (6 bases). This CDR3 comprises 14 residues. Trimming cost V 5 bases and J 4 bases, with 15 bases left between them. The germline V gene has CDR1 SGHTA and CDR2 FQGNSA. Here the CDR3 DNA reads TGTGCCAGCAGCCCCGCGGACGGAGGGTACGAGCAGTACTTC. Translation gives CASSPADGGYEQYF.

The rearrangement links TRBV30 to TRBJ1-4; maybe TRBD1 (5 bases). Trimming cost V 0 bases and J 7 bases, with 9 bases left between them. Germline CDR1 is GTSNPN and CDR2 is SVGIG (reference sequence). This CDR3 spans 13 amino acids. The CDR3 here is CAWSVGVGEKLFF. CDR3 DNA: TGTGCCTGGAGTGTGGGGGTCGGTGAAAAACTGTTTTTT.

Turning to this clonotype: With a much larger clone just one base away, this may be a read error. This sequence joins TRBV9 and TRBJ2-5; D is possibly TRBD1 (5 bases). Trimming shortened V by 4 bases and J by 7 bases, and 14 bases separated the two germline ends. CDR1 is SGDLS and CDR2 is YYNGEE in the germline V gene. CDR3 size: 13 residues. The CDR3 protein is CASSPQGVGTQYF. The CDR3 bases are TGTGCCAGCAGCCCGCAGGGTGTAGGGACCCAGTACTTC.

The sample holds many counts of this clonotype. The chain joins TRBV24-1 to TRBJ2-2, with unresolved D. The CDR3 sequence is 14 residues long. Germline V gene data show CDR1 as KGHDR and CDR2 as SFDVKD. Trimming removed 4 bases at V and 4 bases at J, with 9 bases between. The CDR3 loop reads CATSDPLGTGELFF. The CDR3 DNA reads TGTGCCACCAGTGACCCGTTAGGCACCGGGGAGCTGTTTTTT.

This clonotype was observed a handful of times. The chain couples TRBV25-1 to TRBJ1-1; D is unresolved. V lost 5 bases and J lost 4, with 11 bases in between. The CDR3 loop spans 13 amino acids. Germline V CDR1 and CDR2: MGHDK, SYGVNS. The DNA for the CDR3 is TGTGCCAGCAGTTCGGGCGGTTTCACTGAAGCTTTCTTT. Protein product: CASSSGGFTEAFF. Combining the CDR3 with reference TRBV25-1 and TRBJ1-1 gives the whole variable domain EADIYQTPRYLVIGTGKKITLECSQTMGHDKMYWYQQDPGMELHLIHYSYGVNSTEKGDLSSESTVSRIRTEHFPLTLESARPSHTSQYLCASSSGGFTEAFFGQGTRLTVV.

The sample holds many counts of this clonotype. The chain recombines TRBV12-3 or TRBV12-4 with TRBJ2-7; D is perhaps TRBD2 (5 bases). The V end lost 2 bases, the J end lost 1 base, and 12 bases lay between the germline ends. This CDR3 comprises 15 residues. CDR3 DNA: TGTGCCAGCAGTTTATCCAGCGGTAAATCCTACGAGCAGTACTTC. Amino acid sequence: CASSLSSGKSYEQYF.